The TCR beta chain under discussion was sequenced for a study of shared clonotypes between healthy human individuals. With 4 bases removed from V and 0 bases from J, the gap between germline ends came to 10 bases. There are 16 residues in the CDR3. Per the germline V gene, CDR1 is MNHEY and CDR2 is SMNVEV (reference sequence). The authors loaded around 220 ng DNA, 25,000 to 30,000 T cell genomes, into sorted-subset replicate PCRs. The repertoire was sequenced with immunoSEQ multiplex PCR; TCRdb's copy has only in-frame clones and lacks some. The repertoire includes approximately 2.5 million clones, about 92% of them detected once, and 0.11% to 0.15% sits in the top ten.

Material for sequencing was naive CD4+ T cells sorted from blood. The subset here: CD45RA+ positively selected. The source of this sequence is a man younger than 30 in good health. The chain carries TRBV27 and TRBJ2-6; D is undetermined. This chain's CDR3 is CASSSRASSGANVLTF. The CDR3 DNA follows: TGTGCCAGCAGTTCAAGGGCAAGCTCTGGGGCCAACGTCCTGACTTTC.